These 26 T cell receptor beta chains came from one sample sequenced in a study of response to subunit inactivated influenza vaccine. In TCRdb, the RT-PCR reads were re-called with MiXCR into one record per CDR3 protein. The table lists hundreds of thousands of distinct CDR3 sequences, 12% of them singletons. The sequences come from PBMCs from blood, collected on the day of vaccination. These TCRs come from a man in his fifties who received an inactivated influenza vaccine.

This clonotype appeared a few times. The rearrangement uses TRBV18 and TRBJ2-3, with D hard to call. V gave up 3 bases and J gave up 4 bases, with 8 bases separating them. This CDR3 is built from 13 residues. From germline, CDR1 is KGHSH and CDR2 LQKENI. CDR3: CASSPPVADTQYF. The CDR3 DNA sequence: TGTGCCAGCTCACCCCCTGTGGCAGATACGCAGTATTTT.

V and J are TRBV18 and TRBJ2-2; D not resolved. The ends were cut back, 0 bases at V and 1 base at J, with 6 bases in the middle. Germline CDR1 KGHSH, CDR2 LQKENI. The CDR3 totals 15 residues. CDR3 loop: CASSPPYGNTGELFF. The CDR3 region has the DNA TGTGCCAGCTCACCACCGTATGGGAACACCGGGGAGCTGTTTTTT.

This rearrangement joins TRBV29-1 to TRBJ2-1; the D is unclear. V was cut by 4 bases and J by 0 bases, with 7 bases left in between. The CDR3 is 13 amino acids. Germline-derived CDR1 and CDR2 are SQVTM and ANQGSEA. The DNA for the CDR3 is TGCAGCGTTGCGTCTAGCTCCTACAATGAGCAGTTCTTC. This sequence encodes CSVASSSYNEQFF.

V gene TRBV29-1 combines with J gene TRBJ1-4; no clear D. Trimming cost V 7 bases and J 7 bases, with 13 bases left between them. The germline gives CDR1 SQVTM, CDR2 ANQGSEA. This CDR3 has 12 residues. CDR3 bases: TGCAGCGCATCCGACCATGGTGAAAAACTGTTTTTT. Protein product: CSASDHGEKLFF.

This clonotype was observed a few times. The chain has TRBV11-2 and TRBJ2-3; D not certain. This CDR3 has 17 residues. V lost 3 bases and J 6 bases, leaving 22 bases between the germline ends. CDR1 is SGHAT, CDR2 FQNNGV, per germline. CDR3 coding DNA: TGTGCCAGCAGCTTCGGTCCCTATTTATCCACCACGGATACGCAGTATTTT. It encodes CASSFGPYLSTTDTQYF. Full variable domain (missing parts from reference TRBV11-2 and TRBJ2-3): EAGVAQSPRYKIIEKRQSVAFWCNPISGHATLYWYQQILGQGPKLLIQFQNNGVVDDSQLPKDRFSAERLKGVDSTLKIQPAKLEDSAVYLCASSFGPYLSTTDTQYFGPGTRLTVL.

The gene calls are TRBV6-1 and TRBJ2-5; TRBD1 is a possible D gene (6 bases). The CDR3 covers 15 residues. V was pared by 7 bases and J by 0 bases, with 15 bases between. CDR1 and CDR2 (germline): MNHNS, SASEGT. The CDR3 spells CASTRRQDYQETQYF. The CDR3 DNA sequence: TGTGCCAGCACCCGTAGACAGGACTACCAAGAGACCCAGTACTTC.

The chain uses TRBV20-1 and TRBJ2-7; tentatively, D is TRBD1 (5 bases). The CDR3 spans 14 residues. Germline CDR1 reads DFQATT; CDR2 reads SNEGSKA (reference sequence). V was pared by 5 bases and J by 2 bases, with 16 bases between. The CDR3 loop reads CSASRTPITYEQYF. The CDR3 bases are TGCAGTGCTTCTAGGACACCTATCACCTACGAGCAGTACTTC.

The V call is TRBV3-1, the J call TRBJ2-1; 9 nucleotides match TRBD1. CDR1 LGHDT and CDR2 YNNKEL come from the germline V gene (reference sequence). The trim removed 5 bases at V and 6 bases at J, leaving 5 bases unmatched. This CDR3 has 14 amino acids. The CDR3 coding sequence is TGTGCCAGCAGCGTACCGGACAGGGGCAATGAGCAGTTCTTC. Translated, it gives CASSVPDRGNEQFF.

V and J are TRBV7-2 and TRBJ1-1; D gene ambiguous. Germline CDR1 is SGHTA and CDR2 is FQGNSA. With 8 bases removed from V and 11 bases from J, the gap between germline ends came to 15 bases. The CDR3 has 11 amino acids. CDR3 DNA: TGTGCCAGCCGCTGGGTAGGAACTGCTTTCTTT. Its protein is CASRWVGTAFF.

The chain recombines TRBV20-1 with TRBJ2-5, with D unclear. From germline, CDR1 is DFQATT and CDR2 SNEGSKA (reference sequence). Between the trimmed V and J ends, which lost 0 bases and 2 bases, there was a span of 13 bases. CDR3 length: 15 amino acids. CDR3 protein: CSARELAFSQETQYF. The DNA of the CDR3 is TGCAGTGCTAGAGAACTGGCGTTTTCACAAGAGACCCAGTACTTC.

The J gene is TRBJ2-7, the V gene TRBV15; D gene uncertain. The CDR3 totals 12 residues. Per the germline V gene, CDR1 is LNHNV and CDR2 is YYDKDF (reference sequence). V lost 4 bases and J lost 9, with 13 bases in between. CDR3 DNA: TGTGCCACCAGCACCGAGATTGGCGGGCAGTACTTC. Protein product: CATSTEIGGQYF.

This clonotype appeared a few times. The CDR3, as DNA: TGTGCCATCAGCCAGACTAGCGTCCAGAGCTCCTACAATGAGCAGTTCTTC. Its protein product is CAISQTSVQSSYNEQFF. V is TRBV10-3 and J is TRBJ2-1; TRBD2 matches 8 bases. This CDR3 region has 17 residues. The V gene end was trimmed by 6 bases and the J gene end by 0 bases; junction bases not matched to a gene: 10. CDR1 and CDR2 (germline): ENHRY, SYGVKD.

This clonotype was recorded a few times. The chain is built from TRBV7-2 and TRBJ1-1, with TRBD1 matching over 11 bases. The trim removed 1 base at V and 6 bases at J, leaving 7 bases unmatched. CDR1 is SGHTA, CDR2 FQGNSA, per germline. The CDR3 length is 16 residues. In DNA, the CDR3 is TGTGCCAGCAGCTTAGTTGGGACAGGGGGGTTATCTGAAGCTTTCTTT. It yields the protein CASSLVGTGGLSEAFF.

This clonotype was picked up a small number of times. V gene TRBV30 combines with J gene TRBJ1-4; D is ambiguous. Germline values: CDR1 GTSNPN, CDR2 SVGIG (reference sequence). V was clipped by 3 bases and J by 0 bases, with 5 bases between them. CDR3 length: 13 amino acids. The CDR3 nucleotides are TGTGCCTGGAGATCTGCAACTAATGAAAAACTGTTTTTT. This gives the protein CAWRSATNEKLFF.

This sequence joins TRBV5-1 and TRBJ2-7, with D hard to call. Trimming cost V 1 base and J 4 bases, with 12 bases left between them. CDR3 length equals 14 residues. Germline V lookup: CDR1 SGHRS, CDR2 YFSETQ. CDR3 amino acids: CASSLSQVSYEQYF. The CDR3 bases are TGCGCCAGCAGCTTGTCGCAGGTTTCGTACGAGCAGTACTTC.

Only a few counts were recorded for this clonotype. The chain couples TRBV9 to TRBJ1-2; TRBD1 might be the D (6 bases). CDR1 is SGDLS and CDR2 is YYNGEE in the germline V gene. V lost 6 bases to trimming and J lost 1 base, with 10 bases between them. CDR3 length: 13 residues. The CDR3 DNA sequence: TGTGCCAGCACCCTGGACAGTAACTATGGCTACACCTTC. It specifies CASTLDSNYGYTF. The full variable domain, in which reference TRBV9 and TRBJ1-2 provide the parts outside the CDR3, is DSGVTQTPKHLITATGQRVTLRCSPRSGDLSVYWYQQSLDQGLQFLIQYYNGEERAKGNILERFSAQQFPDLHSELNLSSLELGDSALYFCASTLDSNYGYTFGSGTRLTVV.

This clonotype was seen ten or more times. The V and J genes are TRBV5-1 and TRBJ2-1; 9 bases fit TRBD2. CDR1 is SGHRS, CDR2 YFSETQ, per germline. Trimming took 4 bases from V and 6 from J; bases not matched to a gene: 11. CDR3 length equals 16 residues. CDR3: CASSLWGLAAGNEQFF. The DNA of the CDR3 is TGCGCCAGCAGCCTATGGGGACTAGCCGCGGGCAATGAGCAGTTCTTC.

This chain uses TRBV7-9 with TRBJ2-7; D is perhaps TRBD1 (6 bases). The CDR3 is 16 residues long. With 3 bases removed from V and 6 bases from J, the gap between germline ends came to 21 bases. Looked up from germline, CDR1 is SEHNR and CDR2 is FQNEAQ (reference sequence). The CDR3 DNA reads TGTGCCAGCAGCTTGGGGGCTGGACGGCCCAGCGGCGAGCAGTACTTC. This translates into CASSLGAGRPSGEQYF.

The chain employs TRBV28 and TRBJ2-5, with 13 positions matching TRBD2. The CDR3 consists of 16 residues. V gave up 6 bases and J gave up 5 bases; unmatched junction bases: 9. Germline CDR1 reads MDHEN; CDR2 reads SYDVKM. The CDR3, as DNA: TGTGCCAGCAGACCAGGACTAGCGGGAGTGGGGGAGACCCAGTACTTC. Translation gives CASRPGLAGVGETQYF.

This chain links TRBV7-2 with TRBJ2-3; TRBD2 aligns across 9 bases. The CDR3 spans 15 residues. V shed 3 bases and J 5 bases; nucleotides not matched to a gene: 6. The germline V gene has CDR1 SGHTA and CDR2 FQGNSA. The CDR3 reads CASSFSGSGIDTQYF. The DNA for the CDR3 is TGTGCCAGCAGCTTTAGCGGGAGTGGTATAGATACGCAGTATTTT.

The rearrangement uses TRBV12-3 or TRBV12-4 and TRBJ2-2, with D uncertain. Trimming left V 5 bases short and J 1 base short, with 8 bases between. CDR3 length: 14 amino acids. The CDR3 sequence is CASSNVVNTGELFF. CDR3 DNA sequence: TGTGCCAGCAGTAATGTCGTGAACACCGGGGAGCTGTTTTTT.

The rearrangement joins TRBV6-5 to TRBJ2-3; D is possibly TRBD1 (5 bases). The CDR3 sequence is 16 residues long. Germline lookup yields CDR1 MNHEY and CDR2 SVGAGI. Trimming stripped 1 base from V and 2 bases from J, with 13 bases between. This CDR3 is CASSYLSRAYTDTQYF. The CDR3 DNA is TGTGCCAGCAGTTACTTGAGCAGGGCTTACACAGATACGCAGTATTTT.

In its sample, this clonotype was seen a few times. The chain employs TRBV15 and TRBJ2-7; D is unclear. The CDR3 covers 15 residues. V lost 2 bases and J lost 3, with 14 bases in between. Germline CDR1 is LNHNV and CDR2 is YYDKDF (reference sequence). The chain's CDR3 is CATSRPGSGVYEQYF. The CDR3 coding sequence is TGTGCCACCAGCAGACCCGGATCTGGGGTCTACGAGCAGTACTTC.

The chain carries TRBV29-1 and TRBJ2-3; 9 bases are a match to TRBD2. This CDR3 is built from 17 residues. V was pared by 0 bases and J by 5 bases, with 12 bases of the junction left unmatched. Germline values: CDR1 SQVTM, CDR2 ANQGSEA. The CDR3, as DNA: TGCAGCGTTGAAGACCCCCGGGGCGGGAGGGTAGTAGATACGCAGTATTTT. Translating gives CSVEDPRGGRVVDTQYF.

The chain carries TRBV12-3 or TRBV12-4 and TRBJ2-6; 8 bases are a match to TRBD1. Trimming took 5 bases from V and 1 from J; bases not matched to a gene: 10. The CDR3 covers 18 residues. CDR3: CASSPRTGRISGANVLTF. CDR3 sequence (DNA): TGTGCCAGCAGTCCAAGGACAGGGAGGATATCTGGGGCCAACGTCCTGACTTTC.

The chain links TRBV13 to TRBJ2-7, with D perhaps matching TRBD2 (5 bases). V lost 2 bases and J lost 2, with 22 bases in between. The CDR3 runs 18 residues. Per germline, CDR1 PRHDT and CDR2 FYEKMQ (reference sequence). CDR3 sequence reads: CASSLKLLRVPLTYEQYF. Written as DNA, the CDR3 is TGTGCCAGCAGCTTAAAGCTCTTGAGGGTCCCCCTCACCTACGAGCAGTACTTC.